Sequencing of this T cell receptor (beta chain) was carried out in a study of cytomegalovirus exposure and HLA in healthy donors. This PCR relied on a set of 60 Vbeta primers and 13 Jbeta primers. TCRdb's table, derived via immunoSEQ multiplex PCR, lists solely in-frame clones and lacks some. The sample has 170,000 or so clones, around 78% seen once; the top ten hold just over 3%. This CDR3 has 11 residues. V lost 8 bases to trimming and J lost 4 bases, with 6 bases between them. The germline V gene has CDR1 MNHEY and CDR2 SVGAGI. Regarding this clone: Its specificity is unknown.

Notes on the study in general: Reports state that TCR beta sequences accurately predicted most subjects' HLA-A and HLA-B alleles.

The chain is built from TRBV6-5 and TRBJ1-3, with D unclear. The sequence derives from a woman aged 40 to 50 in good health and CMV-seronegative. The source material was PBMCs. Here the CDR3 reads CASLRGNTIYF. CDR3 sequence (DNA): TGTGCCAGCCTGAGGGGAAACACCATATATTTT.